Sequencing of this TCR beta chain was carried out in a study of vaccination and CD4 T cells after COVID-19. Across the whole study: Sampling that followed vaccination took place a median about 71 days after dose two, within a range of 14 to 241. The authors used overlapping spike peptides from SARS-CoV-2, HCoV-NL63, HCoV-OC43 and HCoV-229E to stimulate cells. General study findings and limits: Median SARS-CoV-2-reactive clonotype numbers went from 21 to 38; this increase was not significant.

The treatment denotes: roughly 10-day PBMC culture with coronavirus spike peptide pools or control peptides (ViraFEST assay). The unexposed donor gave CD4+ T cells before the COVID-19 pandemic (2011-2018). This clonotype was recorded a few times. What it binds is unknown. This CDR3 region has 14 residues. Trimming removed 4 bases at V and 2 bases at J, with 12 bases between. Germline CDR1 and CDR2: SQVTM and ANQGSEA. Sequenced with the Oncomine TCR Beta short-read assay was DNA taken from cultured CD4+ T cells. Genomic DNA was extracted from cultured CD4+ T cells. TCRdb passed the PCR reads through MiXCR, listing each CDR3 protein once. The sample lists 1,400 to 1,500 distinct CDR3 sequences; around 13% were seen once.

The chain links TRBV29-1 to TRBJ2-1, with D perhaps matching TRBD1 or TRBD2 (6 bases each). The clonotype originates from a human donor in good health. The specimen was CD4+ T cells from blood, cultured in vitro. DNA of the CDR3: TGCAGCGTTGTTGCGGGGACAACCTACAATGAGCAGTTCTTC. This translates into CSVVAGTTYNEQFF.